The TCR beta chain under discussion was sequenced for a study of cytomegalovirus exposure and HLA in healthy donors. The CDR3 is 15 amino acids. Germline lookup yields CDR1 SEHNR and CDR2 FQNEAQ (reference sequence). The V and J ends lost 2 bases and 9 bases, in that order; junction bases with no gene match: 7. PCR involved 60 Vbeta and 13 Jbeta primers. This table comes from immunoSEQ multiplex PCR, and its TCRdb copy is limited to in-frame clones, with some not included. The data contain about 140,000 clones, roughly 66% of them singletons. This clonotype originated in a woman aged 55-70 years in good health and CMV-seronegative. This chain connects TRBV7-9 to TRBJ2-1; TRBD2 agrees at 10 bases. The specimen sequenced was PBMCs. CDR3 region: CASSLSSGSGGEQFF. As DNA, the CDR3 is TGTGCCAGCAGCTTATCTAGCGGGAGTGGGGGTGAGCAGTTCTTC.